This T cell receptor (beta chain) was found in a study of CD8 T cells in Susac syndrome. The authors reverse transcribed roughly 0.5 to 1 ug RNA with random hexamers. The authors amplified TCR beta CDR3 across 54 Vbeta and 13 Jbeta using immunoSEQ multiplex PCR. Using its own MiXCR run on the immunoSEQ multiplex PCR reads, TCRdb lists one record per CDR3 protein. The sample has about 130,000 distinct CDR3 sequences, around 94% seen once. General study points: The study acknowledged a relatively small number of individuals in its TCR sequencing and HLA analysis.

Remarks on this clonotype: Its antigen is not known.

The germline V gene encodes CDR1 MNHEY and CDR2 SMNVEV (reference sequence). The CDR3 sequence is 14 residues long. V lost 3 bases, J lost 2 bases, and 10 bases lay in between. The TCR comes from a human donor in good health. The chain employs TRBV27 and TRBJ1-2; D gene uncertain. The specimen sequenced was CD4+ T cells from PBMCs. The CDR3 loop reads CASSFRGKNYGYTF. CDR3 nucleotide sequence: TGTGCCAGCAGTTTTCGAGGAAAAAACTATGGCTACACCTTC.